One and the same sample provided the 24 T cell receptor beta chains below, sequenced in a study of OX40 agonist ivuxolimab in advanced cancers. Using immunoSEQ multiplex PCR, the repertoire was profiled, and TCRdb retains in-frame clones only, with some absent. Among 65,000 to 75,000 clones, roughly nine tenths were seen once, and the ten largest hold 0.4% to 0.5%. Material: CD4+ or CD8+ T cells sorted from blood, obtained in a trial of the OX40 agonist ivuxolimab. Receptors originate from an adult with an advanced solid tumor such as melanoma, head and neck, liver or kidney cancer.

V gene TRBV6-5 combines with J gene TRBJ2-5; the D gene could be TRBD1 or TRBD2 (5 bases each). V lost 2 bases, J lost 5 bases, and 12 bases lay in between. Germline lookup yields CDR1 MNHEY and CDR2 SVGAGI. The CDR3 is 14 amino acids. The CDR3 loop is CASSYRDRRETQYF. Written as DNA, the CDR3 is TGTGCCAGCAGTTACCGGGACCGCCGTGAGACCCAGTACTTC.

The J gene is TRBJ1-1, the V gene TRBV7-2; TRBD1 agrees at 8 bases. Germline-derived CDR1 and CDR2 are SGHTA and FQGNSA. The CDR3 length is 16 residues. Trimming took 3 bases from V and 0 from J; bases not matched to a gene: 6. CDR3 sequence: CASSFPRGRMNTEAFF. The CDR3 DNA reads TGTGCCAGCAGCTTTCCCAGGGGGCGCATGAACACTGAAGCTTTCTTT.

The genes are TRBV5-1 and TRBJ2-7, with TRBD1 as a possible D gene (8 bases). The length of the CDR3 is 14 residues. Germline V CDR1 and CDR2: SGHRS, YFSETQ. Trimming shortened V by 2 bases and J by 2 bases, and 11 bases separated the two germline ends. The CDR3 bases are TGCGCCAGCAGCTTTACAGGGGGGGCCTACGAGCAGTACTTC. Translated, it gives CASSFTGGAYEQYF.

The CDR3 DNA follows: TGTGCCAGCTCACCACCAAGCGGGGGAAACACCGGGGAGCTGTTTTTT. It yields the protein CASSPPSGGNTGELFF. The chain carries TRBV18 and TRBJ2-2; 8 positions match TRBD2. V trimming: 0 bases; J trimming: 2 bases; junction bases outside the gene matches: 2. The CDR3 is 16 amino acids. The germline V gene has CDR1 KGHSH and CDR2 LQKENI.

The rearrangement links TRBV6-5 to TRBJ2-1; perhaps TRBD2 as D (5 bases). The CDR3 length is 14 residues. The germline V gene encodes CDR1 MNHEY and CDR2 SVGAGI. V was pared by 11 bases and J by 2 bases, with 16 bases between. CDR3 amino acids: CAASGRLAYNEQFF. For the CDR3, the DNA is TGTGCCGCCTCGGGAAGGCTCGCCTACAATGAGCAGTTCTTC.

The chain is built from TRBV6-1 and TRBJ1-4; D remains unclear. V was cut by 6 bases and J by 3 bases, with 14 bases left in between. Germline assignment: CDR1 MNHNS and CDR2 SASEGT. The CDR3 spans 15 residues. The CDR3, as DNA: TGTGCCAGCAGGATTTCGTCAAGGGCTAATGAAAAACTGTTTTTT. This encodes CASRISSRANEKLFF.

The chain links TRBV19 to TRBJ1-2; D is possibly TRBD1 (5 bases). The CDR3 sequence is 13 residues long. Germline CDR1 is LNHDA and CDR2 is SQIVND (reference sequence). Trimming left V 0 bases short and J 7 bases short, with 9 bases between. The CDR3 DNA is TGTGCCAGTAGTATAGAGGAGGGGAGTGGCTACACCTTC. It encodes CASSIEEGSGYTF.

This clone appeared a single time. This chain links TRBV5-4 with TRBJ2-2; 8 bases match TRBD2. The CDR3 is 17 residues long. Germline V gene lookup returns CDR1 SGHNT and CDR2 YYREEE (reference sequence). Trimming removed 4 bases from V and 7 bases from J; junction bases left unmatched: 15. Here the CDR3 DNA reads TGTGCCAGCAGCCCTTCCGGGGGGGCCGCGACATACGGGGAGCTGTTTTTT. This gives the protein CASSPSGGAATYGELFF.

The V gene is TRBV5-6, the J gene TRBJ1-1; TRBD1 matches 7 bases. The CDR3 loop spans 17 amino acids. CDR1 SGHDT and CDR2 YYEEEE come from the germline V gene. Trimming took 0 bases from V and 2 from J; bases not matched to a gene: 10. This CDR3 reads CASSLASAGGRNTEAFF. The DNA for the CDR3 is TGTGCCAGCAGCTTGGCCAGTGCAGGGGGGAGAAACACTGAAGCTTTCTTT.

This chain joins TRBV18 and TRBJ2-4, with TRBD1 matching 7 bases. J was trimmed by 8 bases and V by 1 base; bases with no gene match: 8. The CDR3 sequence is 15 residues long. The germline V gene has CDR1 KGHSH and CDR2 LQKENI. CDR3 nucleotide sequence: TGTGCCAGCTCACCACTTGGACAGGTCGGTGACATTCAGTACTTC. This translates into CASSPLGQVGDIQYF.

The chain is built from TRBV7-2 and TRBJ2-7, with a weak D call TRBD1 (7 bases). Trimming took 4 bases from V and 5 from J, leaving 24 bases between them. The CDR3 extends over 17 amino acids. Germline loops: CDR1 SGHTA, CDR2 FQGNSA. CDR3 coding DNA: TGTGCCAGCAGCTCGAACAGACAGGGACAGCGGGTCAACGAGCAGTACTTC. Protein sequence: CASSSNRQGQRVNEQYF. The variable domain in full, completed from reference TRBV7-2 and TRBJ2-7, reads GAGVSQSPSNKVTEKGKDVELRCDPISGHTALYWYRQSLGQGLEFLIYFQGNSAPDKSGLPSDRFSAERTGGSVSTLTIQRTQQEDSAVYLCASSSNRQGQRVNEQYFGPGTRLTVT.

CDR3 region: CASRRNRPGQGNNEQFF. CDR3 DNA: TGTGCCAGCAGGCGAAACCGCCCGGGACAGGGTAACAATGAGCAGTTCTTC. The chain recombines TRBV7-8 with TRBJ2-1; 9 nucleotides match TRBD1. The V and J ends lost 6 bases and 5 bases, in that order; junction bases with no gene match: 14. The CDR3 is 17 residues long. The germline gives CDR1 SGHVS, CDR2 FQNEAQ. Using reference TRBV7-8 and TRBJ2-1 for the parts outside the CDR3, the full variable domain is GAGVSQSPRYKVAKRGQDVALRCDPISGHVSLFWYQQALGQGPEFLTYFQNEAQLDKSGLPSDRFFAERPEGSVSTLKIQRTQQEDSAVYLCASRRNRPGQGNNEQFFGPGTRLTVL.

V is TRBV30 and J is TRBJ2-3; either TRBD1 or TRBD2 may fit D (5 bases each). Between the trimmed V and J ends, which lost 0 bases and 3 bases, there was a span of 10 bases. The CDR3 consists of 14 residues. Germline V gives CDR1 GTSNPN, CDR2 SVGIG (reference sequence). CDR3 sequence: CAWSVRGVTDTQYF. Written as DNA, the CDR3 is TGTGCCTGGAGTGTACGAGGGGTAACAGATACGCAGTATTTT.

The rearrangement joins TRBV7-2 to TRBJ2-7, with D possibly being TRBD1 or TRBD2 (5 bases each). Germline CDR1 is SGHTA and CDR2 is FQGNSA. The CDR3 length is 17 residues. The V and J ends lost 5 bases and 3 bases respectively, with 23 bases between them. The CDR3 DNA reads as TGTGCCAGCAGCCCCCAAACCTGGGACCGCAAGATCTACGAGCAGTACTTC. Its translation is CASSPQTWDRKIYEQYF. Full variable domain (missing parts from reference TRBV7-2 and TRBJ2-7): GAGVSQSPSNKVTEKGKDVELRCDPISGHTALYWYRQSLGQGLEFLIYFQGNSAPDKSGLPSDRFSAERTGGSVSTLTIQRTQQEDSAVYLCASSPQTWDRKIYEQYFGPGTRLTVT.

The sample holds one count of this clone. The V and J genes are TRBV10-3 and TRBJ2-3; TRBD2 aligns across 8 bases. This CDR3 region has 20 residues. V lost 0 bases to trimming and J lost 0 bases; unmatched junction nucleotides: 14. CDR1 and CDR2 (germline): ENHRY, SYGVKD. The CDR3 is CAISESPGSGADRSTDTQYF. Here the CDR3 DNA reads TGTGCCATCAGTGAGTCGCCGGGTAGCGGGGCTGACCGTAGCACAGATACGCAGTATTTT.

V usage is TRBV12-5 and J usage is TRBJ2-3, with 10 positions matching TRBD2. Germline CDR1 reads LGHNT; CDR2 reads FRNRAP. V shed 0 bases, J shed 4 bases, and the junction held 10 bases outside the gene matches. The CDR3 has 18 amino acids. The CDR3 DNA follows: TGTGCTAGTGGTTTGGTCCCCCCGGGGAGCGGGAGGGCAGATACGCAGTATTTT. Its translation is CASGLVPPGSGRADTQYF. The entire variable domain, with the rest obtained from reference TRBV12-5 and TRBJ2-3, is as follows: DARVTQTPRHKVTEMGQEVTMRCQPILGHNTVFWYRQTMMQGLELLAYFRNRAPLDDSGMPKDRFSAEMPDATLATLKIQPSEPRDSAVYFCASGLVPPGSGRADTQYFGPGTRLTVL.

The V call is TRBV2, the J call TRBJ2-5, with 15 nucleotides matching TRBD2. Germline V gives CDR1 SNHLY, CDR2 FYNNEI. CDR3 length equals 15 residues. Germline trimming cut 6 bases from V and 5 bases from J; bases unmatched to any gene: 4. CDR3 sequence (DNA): TGTGCCAGCAGCGGACTAGCGGGAGGGTTGGAGACCCAGTACTTC. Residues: CASSGLAGGLETQYF.

CDR3: CASSQDLAGGREQYF. The CDR3 region has the DNA TGTGCCAGCAGCCAAGATCTGGCGGGAGGCCGGGAGCAGTACTTC. The chain uses TRBV14 and TRBJ2-7; TRBD2 matches at 8 bases. This CDR3 has 15 amino acids. Germline V gene data show CDR1 as SGHDN and CDR2 as FVKESK. V was pared by 0 bases and J by 7 bases, with 8 bases of the junction left unmatched.

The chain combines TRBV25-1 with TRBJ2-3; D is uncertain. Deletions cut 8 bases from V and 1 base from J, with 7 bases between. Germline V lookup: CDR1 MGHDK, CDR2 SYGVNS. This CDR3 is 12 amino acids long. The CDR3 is CASVRGTDTQYF. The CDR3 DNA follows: TGTGCCAGCGTAAGGGGCACAGATACGCAGTATTTT.

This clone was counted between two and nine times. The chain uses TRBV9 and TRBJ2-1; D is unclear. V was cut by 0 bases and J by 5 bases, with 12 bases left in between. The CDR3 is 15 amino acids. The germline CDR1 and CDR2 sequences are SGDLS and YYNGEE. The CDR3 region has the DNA TGTGCCAGCAGCGTAGTGCCCACGAATGACAATGAGCAGTTCTTC. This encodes CASSVVPTNDNEQFF.

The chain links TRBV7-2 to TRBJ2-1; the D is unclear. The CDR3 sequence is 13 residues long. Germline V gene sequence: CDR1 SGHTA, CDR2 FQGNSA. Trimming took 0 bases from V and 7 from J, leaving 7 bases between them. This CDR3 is CASSLAGTNEQFF. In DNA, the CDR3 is TGTGCCAGCAGCTTAGCGGGAACGAATGAGCAGTTCTTC.

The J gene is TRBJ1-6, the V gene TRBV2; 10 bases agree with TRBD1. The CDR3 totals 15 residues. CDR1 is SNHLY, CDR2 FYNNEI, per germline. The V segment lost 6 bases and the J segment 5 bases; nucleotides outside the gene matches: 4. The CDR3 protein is CASRTGGANNSPLHF. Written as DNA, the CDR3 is TGTGCCAGCAGGACAGGGGGCGCGAATAATTCACCCCTCCACTTT.

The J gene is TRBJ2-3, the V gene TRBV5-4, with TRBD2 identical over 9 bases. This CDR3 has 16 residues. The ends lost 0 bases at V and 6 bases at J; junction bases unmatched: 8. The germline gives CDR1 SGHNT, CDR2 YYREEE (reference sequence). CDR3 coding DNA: TGTGCCAGCAGCTTGGGCGGCGGGAGGGCCGTCGATACGCAGTATTTT. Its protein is CASSLGGGRAVDTQYF.

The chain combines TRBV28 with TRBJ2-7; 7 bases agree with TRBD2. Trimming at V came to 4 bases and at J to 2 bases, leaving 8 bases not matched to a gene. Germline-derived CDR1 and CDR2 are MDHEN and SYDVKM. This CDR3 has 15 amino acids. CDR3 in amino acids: CASSSGASGTYEQYF. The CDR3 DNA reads TGTGCCAGCAGTTCTGGGGCTAGCGGCACCTACGAGCAGTACTTC.